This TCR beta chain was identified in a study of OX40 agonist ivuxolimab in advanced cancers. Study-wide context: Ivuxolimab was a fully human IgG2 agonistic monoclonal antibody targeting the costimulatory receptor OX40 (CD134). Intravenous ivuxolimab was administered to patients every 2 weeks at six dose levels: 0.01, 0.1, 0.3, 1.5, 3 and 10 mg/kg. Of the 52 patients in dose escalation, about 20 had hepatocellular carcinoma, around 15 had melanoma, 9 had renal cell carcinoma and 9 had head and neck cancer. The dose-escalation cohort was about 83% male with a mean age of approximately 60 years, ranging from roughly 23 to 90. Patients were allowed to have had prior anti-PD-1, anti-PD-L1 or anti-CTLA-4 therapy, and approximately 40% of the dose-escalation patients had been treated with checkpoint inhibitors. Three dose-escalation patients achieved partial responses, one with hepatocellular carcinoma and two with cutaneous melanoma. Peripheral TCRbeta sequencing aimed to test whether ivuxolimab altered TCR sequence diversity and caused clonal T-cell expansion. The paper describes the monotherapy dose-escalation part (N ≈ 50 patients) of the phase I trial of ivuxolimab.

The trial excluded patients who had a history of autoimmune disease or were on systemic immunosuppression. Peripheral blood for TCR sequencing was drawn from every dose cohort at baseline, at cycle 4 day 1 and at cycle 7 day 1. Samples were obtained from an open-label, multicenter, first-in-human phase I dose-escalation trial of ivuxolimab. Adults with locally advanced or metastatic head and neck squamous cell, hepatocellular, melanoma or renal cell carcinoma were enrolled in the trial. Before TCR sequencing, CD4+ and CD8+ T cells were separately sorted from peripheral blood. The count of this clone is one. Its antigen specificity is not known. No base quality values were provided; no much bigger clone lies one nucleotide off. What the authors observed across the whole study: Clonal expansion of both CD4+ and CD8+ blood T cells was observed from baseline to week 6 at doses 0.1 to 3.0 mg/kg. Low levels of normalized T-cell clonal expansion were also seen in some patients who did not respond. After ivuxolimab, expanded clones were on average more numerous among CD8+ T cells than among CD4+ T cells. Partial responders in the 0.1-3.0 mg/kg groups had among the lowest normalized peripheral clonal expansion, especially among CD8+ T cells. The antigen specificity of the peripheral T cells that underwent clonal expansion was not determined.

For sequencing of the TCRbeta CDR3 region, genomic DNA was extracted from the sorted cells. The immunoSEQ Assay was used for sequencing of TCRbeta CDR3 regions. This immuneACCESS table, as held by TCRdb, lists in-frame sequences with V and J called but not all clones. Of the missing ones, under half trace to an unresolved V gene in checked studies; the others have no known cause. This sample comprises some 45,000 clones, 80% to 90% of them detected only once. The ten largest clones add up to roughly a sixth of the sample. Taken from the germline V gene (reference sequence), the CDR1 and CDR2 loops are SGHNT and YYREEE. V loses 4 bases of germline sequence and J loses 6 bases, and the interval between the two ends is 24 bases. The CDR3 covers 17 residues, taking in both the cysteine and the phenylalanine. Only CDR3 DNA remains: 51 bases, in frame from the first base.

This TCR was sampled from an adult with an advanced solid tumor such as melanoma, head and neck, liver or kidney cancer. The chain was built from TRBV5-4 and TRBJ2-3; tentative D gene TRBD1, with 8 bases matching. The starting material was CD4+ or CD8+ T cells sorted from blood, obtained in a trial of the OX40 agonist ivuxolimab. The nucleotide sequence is TGTGCCAGCAGCGATCCTATTACACAGGGGGGGATGGATACGCAGTATTTT. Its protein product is CASSDPITQGGMDTQYF.